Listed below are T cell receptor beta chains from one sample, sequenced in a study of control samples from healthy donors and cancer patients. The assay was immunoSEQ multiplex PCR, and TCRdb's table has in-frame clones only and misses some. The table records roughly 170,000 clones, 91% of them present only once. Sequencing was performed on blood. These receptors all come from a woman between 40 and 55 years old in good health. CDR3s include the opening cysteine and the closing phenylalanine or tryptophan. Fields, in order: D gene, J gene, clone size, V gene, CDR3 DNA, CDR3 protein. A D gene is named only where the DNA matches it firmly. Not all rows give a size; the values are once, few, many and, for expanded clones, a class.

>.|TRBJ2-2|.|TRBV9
TGTGCCAGCAGCGTAGAGGGGGGCGGTTACACCGGGGAGCTGTTTTTT
CASSVEGGGYTGELFF
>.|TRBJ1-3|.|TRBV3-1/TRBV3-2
TGTGCCAGCAGCCATTACAGGGTCTCTGGAAACACCATATATTTT
CASSHYRVSGNTIYF
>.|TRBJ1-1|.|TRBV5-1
TGCGCCAGCACCCAGGCGCCGAACACTGAAGCTTTCTTT
CASTQAPNTEAFF
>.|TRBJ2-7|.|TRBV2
TGTGCCAGCACCCTAAAGGGGACACCCCCCTACGAGCAGTACTTC
CASTLKGTPPYEQYF
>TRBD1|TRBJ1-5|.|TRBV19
TGTGCCAGTAGTATAGGTACAGGGGTCAATCAGCCCCAGCATTTT
CASSIGTGVNQPQHF
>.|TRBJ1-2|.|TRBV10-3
TGTGCCATCAGTGAGTCGTCAGGGGACCTCTATGGCTACACCTTC
CAISESSGDLYGYTF
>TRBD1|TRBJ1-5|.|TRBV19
TGTGCCACCCAGCAGGGGGGTTTAGGTTCCAATCAGCCCCAGCATTTT
CATQQGGLGSNQPQHF
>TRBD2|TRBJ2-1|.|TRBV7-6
TGTGCCAGCAGCTTACGGGGGGGGTCCTACAATGAGCAGTTCTTC
CASSLRGGSYNEQFF
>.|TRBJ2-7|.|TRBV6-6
TGTGCCAGTACCCCGGCACTTTCGGGGTACGAGCAGTACTTC
CASTPALSGYEQYF
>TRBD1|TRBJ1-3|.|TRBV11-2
TGTGCCAGCAGCTTAGGGGGGGACAGGCGCCTCTCTGGAAACACCATATATTTT
CASSLGGDRRLSGNTIYF
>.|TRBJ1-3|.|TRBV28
TGTGCCAGCGGGAGGCCTGGGCTCTCTGGAAACACCATATATTTT
CASGRPGLSGNTIYF
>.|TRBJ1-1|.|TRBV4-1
TGCGCCAGCAGCCCCAATTTACCCCGGGGCACTGAAGCTTTCTTT
CASSPNLPRGTEAFF
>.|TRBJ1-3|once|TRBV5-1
TGCGCCAGCAGCTTGAACTATGGCCCTGGGCAGGGCACCTCTGGAAACACCATATATTTT
CASSLNYGPGQGTSGNTIYF
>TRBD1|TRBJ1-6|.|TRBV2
TGTGCCAGCAAGGGACAGGGGAATTCACCCCTCCACTTT
CASKGQGNSPLHF
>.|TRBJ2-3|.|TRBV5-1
TGCGCCAGCAGCTCCTGGTACGAGGAGGAGACAGATACGCAGTATTTT
CASSSWYEEETDTQYF
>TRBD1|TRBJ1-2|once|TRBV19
TGTGCCAGTATAAGGGACAGCGGGGCTAACTATGGCTACACCTTC
CASIRDSGANYGYTF
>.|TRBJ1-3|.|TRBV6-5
TGTGCCAGCAGGCTCCGGGACATGGGAAACACCATATATTTT
CASRLRDMGNTIYF
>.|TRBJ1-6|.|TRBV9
TGTGCCAGCAGCGCAGGGGCCTCATTCAATTCACCCCTCCACTTT
CASSAGASFNSPLHF
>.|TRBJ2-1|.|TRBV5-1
TGCGCCAGCAGCCCCGGGACCTGGGGCAATGAGCAGTTCTTC
CASSPGTWGNEQFF
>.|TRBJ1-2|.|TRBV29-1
TGCAGCGTTGCTGGACCCTCCGGGGACTATGGCTACACCTTC
CSVAGPSGDYGYTF
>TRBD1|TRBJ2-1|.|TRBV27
TGTGCCAGCAGTTCCACGACAGGGGGCAGGGGGTACAATGAGCAGTTCTTC
CASSSTTGGRGYNEQFF
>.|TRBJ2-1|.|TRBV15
TGTGCCACCAGCTACCAAGGGGGGGCAGTCAGTAATGAGCAGTTCTTC
CATSYQGGAVSNEQFF
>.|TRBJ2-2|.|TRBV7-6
TGTGCCAGCAGCTTGCTCGTTTCGGGCGGGGAGCTGTTTTTT
CASSLLVSGGELFF
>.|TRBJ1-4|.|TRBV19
TGTGCCAGTAGTATGGGGGGGCCACGTGGGGAAAAACTGTTTTTT
CASSMGGPRGEKLFF
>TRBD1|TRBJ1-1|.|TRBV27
TGTGCCAGCAGTCCACCGGGACAGGGGGGATTGGTGAACACTGAAGCTTTCTTT
CASSPPGQGGLVNTEAFF
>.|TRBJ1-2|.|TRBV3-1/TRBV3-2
TGTGCCAGCAGCCGCCTCGGGGCAGCAGATGGCTACACCTTC
CASSRLGAADGYTF
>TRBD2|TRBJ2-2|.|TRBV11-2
TGTGCCAGCAGCTTAGTCGGCCGGCTAGCGGGGGCAAACACCGGGGAGCTGTTTTTT
CASSLVGRLAGANTGELFF
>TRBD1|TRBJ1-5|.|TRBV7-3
TGTGCCAGCAGCTCTCGACAGGGGGTGGGATATACGGGTAATCAGCCCCAGCATTTT
CASSSRQGVGYTGNQPQHF
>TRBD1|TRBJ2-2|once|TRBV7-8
TGTGCCAGCAGCCCGGGACAGGGTGCCGGGGAGCTGTTTTTT
CASSPGQGAGELFF
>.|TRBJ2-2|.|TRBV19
TGTGCCAGTCGGGACGGATCGAACACCGGGGAGCTGTTTTTT
CASRDGSNTGELFF
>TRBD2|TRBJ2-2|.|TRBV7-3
TGTGCCAGCAGCTTAACGGGAGGGGCGGGCACCGGGGAGCTGTTTTTT
CASSLTGGAGTGELFF
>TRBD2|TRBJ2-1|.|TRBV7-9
TGTGCCAGCAGCTTAGCAGCAGCGGGGGGGCCATACAATGAGCAGTTCTTC
CASSLAAAGGPYNEQFF